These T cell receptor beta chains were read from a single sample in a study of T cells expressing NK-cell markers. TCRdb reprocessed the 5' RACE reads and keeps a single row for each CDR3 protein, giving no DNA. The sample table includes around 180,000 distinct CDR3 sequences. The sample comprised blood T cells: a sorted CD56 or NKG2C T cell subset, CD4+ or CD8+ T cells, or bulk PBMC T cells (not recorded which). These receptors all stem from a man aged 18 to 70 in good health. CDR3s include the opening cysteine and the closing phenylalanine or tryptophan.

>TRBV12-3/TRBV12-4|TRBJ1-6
CASSFTGSGSPLHF
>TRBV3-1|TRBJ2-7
CASSQLGVRQYEQYF
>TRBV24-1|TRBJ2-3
CATSDHRPFTDTQYF
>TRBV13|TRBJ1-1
CASSLGPREAFF
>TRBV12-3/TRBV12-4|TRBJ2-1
CASSPIDRGIYNEQFF
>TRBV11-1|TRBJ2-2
CASSATSRDTGELFF
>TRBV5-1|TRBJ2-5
CASSFSAAKETQYF
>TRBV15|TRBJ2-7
CATSTFRDRAYEQYF
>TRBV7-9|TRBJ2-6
CASSLQTGGANVLTF
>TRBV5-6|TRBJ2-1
CASSPDRAGNEQFF
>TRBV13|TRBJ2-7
CASSSALAGGPYEQYF
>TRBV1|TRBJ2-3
CTSSLGTSGGPGDTQYF
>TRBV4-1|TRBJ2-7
CASSQMASAGEQYF
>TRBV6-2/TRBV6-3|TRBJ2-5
CASSYGFEGETQYF
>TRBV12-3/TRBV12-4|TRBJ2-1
CASSFGQGASEQFF
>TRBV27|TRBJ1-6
CASSFERPNSPLHF
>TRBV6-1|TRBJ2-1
CASSEEDRVSDNEQFF
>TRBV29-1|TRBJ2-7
CSVERDSNSYEQYF
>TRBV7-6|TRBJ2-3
CASSYTPGLAGGPQDTQYF
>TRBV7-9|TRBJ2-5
CASSYPDRGTQETQYF
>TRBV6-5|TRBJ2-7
CASSYYSESYEQYF
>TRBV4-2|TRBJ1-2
CASSRPETGNGYTF
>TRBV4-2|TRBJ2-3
CASSQAWRGGRTDTQYF
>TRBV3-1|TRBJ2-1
CASSQEVTQPSNEQFF
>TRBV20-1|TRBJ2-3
CSAGTSGRTDTQYF
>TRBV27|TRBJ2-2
CASSFASRDPFFGELFF
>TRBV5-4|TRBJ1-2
CASSPGGRPRDGYTF
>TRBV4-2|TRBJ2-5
CASSQGAGMAETQYF
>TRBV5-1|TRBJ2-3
CASSPVPPSTDTQYF
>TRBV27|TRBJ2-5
CASSSGRGVQETQYF
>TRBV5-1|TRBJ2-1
CASSLVAAGSYNEQFF
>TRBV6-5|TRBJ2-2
CASSYDRFWGYGTGELFF
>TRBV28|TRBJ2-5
CASRSRGEETQYF
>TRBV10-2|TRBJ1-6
CATNTGSGSPLHF
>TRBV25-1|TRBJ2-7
CASGKRGNSYEQYF
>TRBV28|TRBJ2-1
CASSLTLATSTEQFF
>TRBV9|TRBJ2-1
CASSAPGGLGEQFF
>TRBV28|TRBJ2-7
CATISGDSTYEQYF
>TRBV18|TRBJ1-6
CASSLTGRSSYNSPLHF
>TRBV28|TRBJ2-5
CASSLGEGQETQYF
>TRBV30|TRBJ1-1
CAWDGGQGPNTEAFF
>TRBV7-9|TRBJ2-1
CASSPGRRGESYNEQFF
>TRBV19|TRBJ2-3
CASSIGTHPGTDTQYF
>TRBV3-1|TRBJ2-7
CASSQTGQTYEQYF
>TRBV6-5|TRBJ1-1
CASSYSSEYTEAFF
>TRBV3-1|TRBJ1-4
CASSPGGKLFF
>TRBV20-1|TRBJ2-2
CSASKTGTGDTGELFF
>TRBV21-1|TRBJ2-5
CASSKVSPGVGRRETQYF
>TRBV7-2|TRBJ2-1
CASSWGGYNEQFF
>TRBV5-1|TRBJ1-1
CASSLSQGTTEAFF
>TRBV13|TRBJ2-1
CASTRGGDEQFF
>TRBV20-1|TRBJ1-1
CSATRHGWAFF
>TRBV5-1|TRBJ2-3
CASRDRGSVTDTQYF